This T cell receptor (beta chain) was captured by sequencing in a study of T-cell memory formation after mild COVID-19. This clonotype came up a few times. Antigen: not known. MiXCR was run by TCRdb on the 5' RACE reads, yielding one entry per CDR3 protein. Of 280,000 or so distinct CDR3 sequences in the sample, more than 15% were seen once. Findings of the study overall: CD4+ clones that contracted lay mainly in CM and EM; CD8+ ones lay in EMRA.

The germline CDR1 and CDR2 sequences are SGHTS and YDEGEE. V lost 4 bases, J lost 8 bases, and 6 bases stayed unmatched. The CDR3 spans 14 residues. The sequenced material came from PBMCs or a T cell subset sorted from them (not recorded which). The chain uses TRBV5-8 and TRBJ1-2; TRBD1 agrees at 12 bases. The clonotype originates from a man aged 18 to 30 who had mild COVID-19 (a few samples of this study predate the infection). Cell type and time point are not known. The CDR3 region has the DNA TGTGCCAGCAGCCTGGGACAGGGGGCATGGGGCTACACCTTC. Translating it yields CASSLGQGAWGYTF.